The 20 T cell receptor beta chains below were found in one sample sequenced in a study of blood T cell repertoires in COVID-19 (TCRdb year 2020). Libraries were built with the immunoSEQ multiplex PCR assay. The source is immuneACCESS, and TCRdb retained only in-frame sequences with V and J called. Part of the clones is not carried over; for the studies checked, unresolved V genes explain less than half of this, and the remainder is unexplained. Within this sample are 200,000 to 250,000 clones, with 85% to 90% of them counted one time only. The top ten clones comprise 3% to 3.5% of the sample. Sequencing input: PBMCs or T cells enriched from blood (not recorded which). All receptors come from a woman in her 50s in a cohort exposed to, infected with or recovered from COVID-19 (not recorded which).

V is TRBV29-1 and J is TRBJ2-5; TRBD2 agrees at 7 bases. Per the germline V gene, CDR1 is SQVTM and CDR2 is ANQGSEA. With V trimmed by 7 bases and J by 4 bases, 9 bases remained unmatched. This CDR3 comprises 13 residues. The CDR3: CSGGEGLRETQYF. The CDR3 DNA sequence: TGCAGCGGGGGGGAGGGCCTTCGAGAGACCCAGTACTTC.

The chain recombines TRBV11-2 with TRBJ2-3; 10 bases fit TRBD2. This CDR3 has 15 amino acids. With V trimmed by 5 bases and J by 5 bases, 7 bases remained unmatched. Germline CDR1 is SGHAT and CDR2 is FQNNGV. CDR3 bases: TGTGCCAGCAGCCTCGGACTAGCGGAGGGAGATACGCAGTATTTT. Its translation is CASSLGLAEGDTQYF.

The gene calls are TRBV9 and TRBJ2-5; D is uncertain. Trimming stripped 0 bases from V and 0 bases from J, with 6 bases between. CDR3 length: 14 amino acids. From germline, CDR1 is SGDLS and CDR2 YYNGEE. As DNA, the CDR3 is TGTGCCAGCAGCGTAGAGCCCAACCAAGAGACCCAGTACTTC. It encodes CASSVEPNQETQYF.

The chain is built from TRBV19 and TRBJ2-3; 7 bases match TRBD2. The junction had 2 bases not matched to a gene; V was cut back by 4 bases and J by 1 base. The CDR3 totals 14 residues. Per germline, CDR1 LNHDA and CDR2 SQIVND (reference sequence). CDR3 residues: CASSRGGGTDTQYF. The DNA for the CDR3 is TGTGCCAGTAGTAGGGGGGGAGGCACAGATACGCAGTATTTT.

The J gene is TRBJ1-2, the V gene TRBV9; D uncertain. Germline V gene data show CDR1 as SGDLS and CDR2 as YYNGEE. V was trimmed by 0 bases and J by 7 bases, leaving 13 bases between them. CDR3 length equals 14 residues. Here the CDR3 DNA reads TGTGCCAGCAGCGTAGAGTGGGAGGGTAGTGGCTACACCTTC. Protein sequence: CASSVEWEGSGYTF. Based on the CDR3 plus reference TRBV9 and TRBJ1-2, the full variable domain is DSGVTQTPKHLITATGQRVTLRCSPRSGDLSVYWYQQSLDQGLQFLIQYYNGEERAKGNILERFSAQQFPDLHSELNLSSLELGDSALYFCASSVEWEGSGYTFGSGTRLTVV.

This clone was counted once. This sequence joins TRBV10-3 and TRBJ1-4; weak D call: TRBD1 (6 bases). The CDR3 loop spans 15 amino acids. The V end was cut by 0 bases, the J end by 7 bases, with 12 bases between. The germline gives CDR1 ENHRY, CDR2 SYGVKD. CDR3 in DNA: TGTGCCATCAGTGAGTCGCGGCAGGGGATTGAAAAACTGTTTTTT. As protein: CAISESRQGIEKLFF.

CDR3 bases: TGTGCCAGTAGTATAGACGGGACAGGCGCAACCTACGAGCAGTACTTC. It is translated as CASSIDGTGATYEQYF. This chain links TRBV19 with TRBJ2-7; 8 positions agree with TRBD1. There are 16 residues in the CDR3. Germline V gene lookup returns CDR1 LNHDA and CDR2 SQIVND (reference sequence). The V and J ends lost 0 bases and 2 bases, in that order; junction bases with no gene match: 6.

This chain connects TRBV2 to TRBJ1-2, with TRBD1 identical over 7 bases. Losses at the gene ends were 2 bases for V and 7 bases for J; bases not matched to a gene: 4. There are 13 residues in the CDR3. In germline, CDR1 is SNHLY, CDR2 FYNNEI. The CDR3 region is CASSEPQGVGYTF. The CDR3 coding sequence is TGTGCCAGCAGTGAACCCCAGGGGGTTGGCTACACCTTC.

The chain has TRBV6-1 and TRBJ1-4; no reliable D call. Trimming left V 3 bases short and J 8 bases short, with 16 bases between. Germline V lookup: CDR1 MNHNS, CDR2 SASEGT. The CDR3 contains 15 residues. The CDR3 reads CASSDVFGGKEKLFF. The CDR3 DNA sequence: TGTGCCAGCAGTGACGTTTTTGGAGGGAAAGAAAAACTGTTTTTT.

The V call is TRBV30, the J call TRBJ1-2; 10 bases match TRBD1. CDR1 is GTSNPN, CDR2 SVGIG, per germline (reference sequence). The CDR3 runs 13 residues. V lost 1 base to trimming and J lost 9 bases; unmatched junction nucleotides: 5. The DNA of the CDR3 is TGTGCCTGGAGTGGGGGACAGGGGATTCGCTACACCTTC. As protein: CAWSGGQGIRYTF.

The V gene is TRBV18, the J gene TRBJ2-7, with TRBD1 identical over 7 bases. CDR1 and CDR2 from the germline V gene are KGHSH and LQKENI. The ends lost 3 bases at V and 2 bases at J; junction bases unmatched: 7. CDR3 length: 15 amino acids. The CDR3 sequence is CASSPTGTATYEQYF. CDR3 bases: TGTGCCAGCTCACCCACGGGGACAGCCACCTACGAGCAGTACTTC.

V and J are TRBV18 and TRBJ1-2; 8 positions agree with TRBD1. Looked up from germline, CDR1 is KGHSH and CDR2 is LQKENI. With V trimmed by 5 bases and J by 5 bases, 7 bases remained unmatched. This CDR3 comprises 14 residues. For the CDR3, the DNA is TGTGCCAGCTCATCACAAACAGGGGGGTATGGCTACACCTTC. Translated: CASSSQTGGYGYTF. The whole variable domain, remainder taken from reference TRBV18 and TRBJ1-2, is NAGVMQNPRHLVRRRGQEARLRCSPMKGHSHVYWYRQLPEEGLKFMVYLQKENIIDESGMPKERFSAEFPKEGPSILRIQQVVRGDSAAYFCASSSQTGGYGYTFGSGTRLTVV.

The CDR3 region has the DNA TGTGCCAGCAGTTTTATCGTCCGGGACGAGCAGTACTTC. Protein: CASSFIVRDEQYF. This chain connects TRBV12-3 or TRBV12-4 to TRBJ2-7; D call uncertain. V lost 3 bases and J lost 5, with 11 bases in between. This CDR3 is 13 amino acids long.

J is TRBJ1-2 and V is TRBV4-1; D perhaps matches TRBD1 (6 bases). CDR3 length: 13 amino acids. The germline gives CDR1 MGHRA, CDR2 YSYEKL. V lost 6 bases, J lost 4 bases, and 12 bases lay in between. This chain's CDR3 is CASRSTGRYGYTF. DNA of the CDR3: TGCGCCAGCAGAAGTACAGGGCGCTATGGCTACACCTTC.

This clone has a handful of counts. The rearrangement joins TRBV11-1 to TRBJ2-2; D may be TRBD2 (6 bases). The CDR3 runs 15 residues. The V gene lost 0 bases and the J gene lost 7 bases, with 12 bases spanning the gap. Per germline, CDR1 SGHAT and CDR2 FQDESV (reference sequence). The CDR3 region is CASSLAALASGELFF. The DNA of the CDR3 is TGTGCCAGCAGCTTAGCGGCGCTAGCGAGCGGGGAGCTGTTTTTT.

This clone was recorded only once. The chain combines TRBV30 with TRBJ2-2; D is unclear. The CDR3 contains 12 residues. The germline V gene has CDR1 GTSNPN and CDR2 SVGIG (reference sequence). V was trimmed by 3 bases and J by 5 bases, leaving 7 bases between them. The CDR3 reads CAWSPPTGELFF. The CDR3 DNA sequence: TGTGCCTGGAGCCCCCCGACCGGGGAGCTGTTTTTT. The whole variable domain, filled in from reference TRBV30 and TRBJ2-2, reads SQTIHQWPATLVQPVGSPLSLECTVEGTSNPNLYWYRQAAGRGLQLLFYSVGIGQISSEVPQNLSASRPQDRQFILSSKKLLLSDSGFYLCAWSPPTGELFFGEGSRLTVL.

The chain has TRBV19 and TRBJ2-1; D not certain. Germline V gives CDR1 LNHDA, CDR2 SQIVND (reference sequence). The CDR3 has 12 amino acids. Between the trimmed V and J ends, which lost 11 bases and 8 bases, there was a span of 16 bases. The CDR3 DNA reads TGTGCCGCCAGTGCGTTGGGCTATGAGCAGTTCTTC. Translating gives CAASALGYEQFF. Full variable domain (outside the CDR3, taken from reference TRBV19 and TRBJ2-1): DGGITQSPKYLFRKEGQNVTLSCEQNLNHDAMYWYRQDPGQGLRLIYYSQIVNDFQKGDIAEGYSVSREKKESFPLTVTSAQKNPTAFYLCAASALGYEQFFGPGTRLTVL.

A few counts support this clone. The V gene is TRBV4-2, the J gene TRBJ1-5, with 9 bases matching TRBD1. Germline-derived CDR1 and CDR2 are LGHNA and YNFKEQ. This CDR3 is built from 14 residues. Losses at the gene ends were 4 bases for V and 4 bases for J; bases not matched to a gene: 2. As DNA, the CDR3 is TGTGCCAGCAGCCTACAGGGGGCAAATCAGCCCCAGCATTTT. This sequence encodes CASSLQGANQPQHF.

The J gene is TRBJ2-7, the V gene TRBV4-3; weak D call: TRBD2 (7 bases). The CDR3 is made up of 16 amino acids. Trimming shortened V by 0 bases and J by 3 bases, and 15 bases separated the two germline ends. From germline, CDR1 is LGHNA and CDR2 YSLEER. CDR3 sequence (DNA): TGCGCCAGCAGCCAAGATTTTCGGGGGGCAAACTACGAGCAGTACTTC. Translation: CASSQDFRGANYEQYF.

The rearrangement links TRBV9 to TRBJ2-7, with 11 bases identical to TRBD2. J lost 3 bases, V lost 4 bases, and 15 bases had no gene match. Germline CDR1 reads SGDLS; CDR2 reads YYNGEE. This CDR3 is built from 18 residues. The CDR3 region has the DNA TGTGCCAGCAGCTCCCGCGCTAGCGGGGGGTCTACTGACTACGAGCAGTACTTC. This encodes CASSSRASGGSTDYEQYF.